A selection of T cell receptor beta chains follows, all from one sample in a study of a mutant IDH1 vaccine in newly diagnosed glioma. Method: immunoSEQ multiplex PCR; TCRdb's copy keeps in-frame clones and lacks some. The table shows approximately 92,000 clones, with around four fifths occurring only once. The sample consisted of PBMCs, taken from a glioma patient treated with radiotherapy, temozolomide or both. All receptors derive from a man between 35 and 55 years old with glioma. Each CDR3 is given with its conserved first and last residue. D genes are given only for firm matches. Rows may omit the clone size; those that give it use once, few, many or a size class.

clone_size d_call j_call v_call cdr3_length cdr3_nt cdr3_aa
once . TRBJ2-1 TRBV7-3 15 TGTGCCAGCAGCTTAAGGGCAGGGGCCTACAATGAGCAGTTCTTC CASSLRAGAYNEQFF
. . TRBJ1-2 TRBV7-9 14 TGTGCCAGCAGCTTAGTCGTAGGGAGCTATGGCTACACCTTC CASSLVVGSYGYTF
few TRBD2 TRBJ2-3 TRBV7-2 18 TGTGCCAGCAGCTTAATAAGGAGGGAGCGGGGACCCCGGGATACGCAGTATTTT CASSLIRRERGPRDTQYF
. . TRBJ1-4 TRBV15 17 TGTGCCACCAGAGGAGCCCTGTCTGGGGGCACTAATGAAAAACTGTTTTTT CATRGALSGGTNEKLFF
few . TRBJ1-1 TRBV7-8 13 TGTGCCAGCAGCTTAGGATGGGACACTGAAGCTTTCTTT CASSLGWDTEAFF
medium-sized . TRBJ1-1 TRBV19 13 TGTGCCAGTAGCCAAGTACGGGGGACTGAAGCTTTCTTT CASSQVRGTEAFF
. . TRBJ2-5 TRBV2 14 TGTGCCAGCAGTGATGAGGCAGGGCGCGAGACCCAGTACTTC CASSDEAGRETQYF
once TRBD1 TRBJ2-3 TRBV4-3 15 TGCGCCAGCAGCCGAACGGGACAGAGCACAGATACGCAGTATTTT CASSRTGQSTDTQYF
. . TRBJ2-5 TRBV11-3 12 TGTGCCAGCAGCTTAGATCCGGAGACCCAGTACTTC CASSLDPETQYF
. . TRBJ2-3 TRBV7-2 14 TGTGCCAGCAGCCGAGAAGCATCCACAGATACGCAGTATTTT CASSREASTDTQYF
. . TRBJ2-7 TRBV29-1 12 TGCAGCGTTGAAGAGCGGGGCAGCGAGCAGTACTTC CSVEERGSEQYF
many . TRBJ2-1 TRBV10-1 13 TGCGCCAGCAGTACGACAGGCTACAATGAGCAGTTCTTC CASSTTGYNEQFF
. TRBD1 TRBJ1-2 TRBV30 16 TGTGCCTGGAACCTACCCGGGACAGGGGAAGACTATGGCTACACCTTC CAWNLPGTGEDYGYTF
. . TRBJ2-1 TRBV10-3 17 TGTGCCATCAGTGATCGGAAGATCAGGGAAGCGCACAATGAGCAGTTCTTC CAISDRKIREAHNEQFF
. TRBD2 TRBJ2-1 TRBV29-1 18 TGCAGCGTGCTAGGACTAGCGGAGACCCTGAGCTCCTACAATGAGCAGTTCTTC CSVLGLAETLSSYNEQFF
. TRBD1 TRBJ2-7 TRBV19 16 TGTGCCAGTAGTGGCCCCCGCGGGACAGGGTCGTACGAGCAGTACTTC CASSGPRGTGSYEQYF
few TRBD1 TRBJ2-7 TRBV5-1 15 TGCGCCAGCACGCCGATTGGGACAGGGTTTTACGAGCAGTACTTC CASTPIGTGFYEQYF
few . TRBJ1-2 TRBV15 13 TGTGCCACCAGCAGAGAACAGCTAGGATGGGGAACATTC CATSREQLGWGTF
. . TRBJ2-1 TRBV4-2 14 TGTGCCAGCAGCCCCCGGCCTAATGGCGATGAGCAGTTCTTC CASSPRPNGDEQFF
few . TRBJ1-1 TRBV5-1 13 TGCGCCAGCAGCACGACATTGAACACTGAAGCTTTCTTT CASSTTLNTEAFF
once . TRBJ1-2 TRBV6-1 10 TGTGCCAGTTCGGGTTATGGCTACACCTTC CASSGYGYTF
few . TRBJ1-1 TRBV6-5 15 TGTGCCAGCAGTCACAGGACGGTCGGGAACACTGAAGCTTTCTTT CASSHRTVGNTEAFF
. . TRBJ1-3 TRBV6-6 15 TGTGCCAGCAGATGGGAGCCTGACTCTGGAAACACCATATATTTT CASRWEPDSGNTIYF
once TRBD1 TRBJ2-7 TRBV7-2 14 TGTGCCAGCAGCCGAGCCCGGGACAGCTACGAGCAGTACTTC CASSRARDSYEQYF
once TRBD2 TRBJ2-1 TRBV4-1 15 TGCGCCAGCAGCCAAGATACGTCTAGCGGGAGGGGGCAGTTCTTC CASSQDTSSGRGQFF
. . TRBJ2-2 TRBV4-1 14 TGCGCCAGCAGCCTGCCCAGAGGCACCGGGGAGCTGTTTTTT CASSLPRGTGELFF
. TRBD1 TRBJ1-3 TRBV4-3 15 TGCGCCAGCAGCCAGGGACAGGGAGCTGGAAACACCATATATTTT CASSQGQGAGNTIYF
. . TRBJ1-5 TRBV7-2 14 TGTGCCAGCAGCCTAGGGGGGGCAGGACAGCCCCAGCATTTT CASSLGGAGQPQHF
. TRBD2 TRBJ2-7 TRBV25-1 14 TGTGCCAGCAGTGTAAGCGGGAGCCTGGCCGAGCAGTACTTC CASSVSGSLAEQYF
. TRBD2 TRBJ2-1 TRBV7-2 15 TGTGCCAGCAGCGTAGCTAGCGGGCAATACAATGAGCAGTTCTTC CASSVASGQYNEQFF
. TRBD1 TRBJ1-2 TRBV4-2 15 TGTGCCAGCAGCCAACAGGGACAGAAGAACTATGGCTACACCTTC CASSQQGQKNYGYTF
. . TRBJ1-1 TRBV18 14 TGTGCCAGCTCAGCCCAACAGGGTATCACTGAAGCTTTCTTT CASSAQQGITEAFF
. TRBD2 TRBJ2-7 TRBV7-2 15 TGTGCCAGCAGCTTAGCAAGCGGGGGGGCCTACGAGCAGTACTTC CASSLASGGAYEQYF
. . TRBJ1-3 TRBV10-3 14 TGTGCCATCAGCCTGGCAATGTCGGGAAACACCATATATTTT CAISLAMSGNTIYF
. . TRBJ1-1 TRBV10-1 14 TGCGCCAGCAGTGATGATTTTTCGGGCACTGAAGCTTTCTTT CASSDDFSGTEAFF
. TRBD1 TRBJ1-2 TRBV6-6 11 TGTGCCAGCAGTTACCAGGGGGCGAGTACCTTC CASSYQGASTF
. TRBD2 TRBJ2-3 TRBV19 15 TGTGCCAGTAGTATCCTAGCGGGAGCGGGAGATACGCAGTATTTT CASSILAGAGDTQYF
few . TRBJ1-1 TRBV6-5 14 TGTGCCAGCAGTTGGCTGGGGGTCCGGACTGAAGCTTTCTTT CASSWLGVRTEAFF
. . TRBJ1-1 TRBV18 14 TGTGCCAGCTCACCAGATCTGGGGGAGAAAGAAGCTTTCTTT CASSPDLGEKEAFF
once . TRBJ1-1 TRBV11-2 13 TGTGCCAGCAGCTTAGACGGCCCCACTGAAGCTTTCTTT CASSLDGPTEAFF
. TRBD2 TRBJ2-3 TRBV29-1 14 TGCAGCGTTGGCGCGGGGGTTCTCACAGATACGCAGTATTTT CSVGAGVLTDTQYF
once . TRBJ2-2 TRBV29-1 14 TGCAGCGTCGGCCACAATTCGAACACCGGGGAGCTGTTTTTT CSVGHNSNTGELFF